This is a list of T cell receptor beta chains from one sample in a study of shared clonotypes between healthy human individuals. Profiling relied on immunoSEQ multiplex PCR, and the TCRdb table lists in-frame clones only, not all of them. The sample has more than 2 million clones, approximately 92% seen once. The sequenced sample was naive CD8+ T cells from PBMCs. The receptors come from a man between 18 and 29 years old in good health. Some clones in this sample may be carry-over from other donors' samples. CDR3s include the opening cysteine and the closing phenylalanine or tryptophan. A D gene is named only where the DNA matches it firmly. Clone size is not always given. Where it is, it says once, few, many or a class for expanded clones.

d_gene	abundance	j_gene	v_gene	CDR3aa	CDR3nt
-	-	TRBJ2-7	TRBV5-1	CASSFRVGEQYF	TGCGCCAGCAGCTTCAGGGTTGGCGAGCAGTACTTC
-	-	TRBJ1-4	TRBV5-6	CASSPFEGGRNEKLFF	TGTGCCAGCAGCCCCTTCGAAGGGGGGCGTAATGAAAAACTGTTTTTT
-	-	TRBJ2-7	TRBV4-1	CASSLATGGTEQYF	TGCGCCAGCAGCCTTGCGACAGGCGGGACCGAGCAGTACTTC
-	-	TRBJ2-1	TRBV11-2	CASSLSGYNNEQFF	TGTGCCAGCAGCTTAAGCGGGTATAACAATGAGCAGTTCTTC
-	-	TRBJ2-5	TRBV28	CASSRDPTRETQYF	TGTGCCAGCAGTCGGGACCCCACCAGAGAGACCCAGTACTTC
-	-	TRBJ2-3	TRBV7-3	CASSLIGLPDTQYF	TGTGCCAGCAGCTTAATTGGACTCCCAGATACGCAGTATTTT
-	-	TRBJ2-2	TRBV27	CASSYVGLTGELFF	TGTGCCAGCAGTTATGTGGGGCTGACCGGGGAGCTGTTTTTT
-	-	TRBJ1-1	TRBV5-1	CASSLEGGYTEAFF	TGCGCCAGCAGCTTGGAGGGAGGGTATACTGAAGCTTTCTTT
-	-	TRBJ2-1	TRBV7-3	CASSLTSLGGADNEQFF	TGTGCCAGCAGCTTAACCTCGCTGGGTGGGGCCGACAATGAGCAGTTCTTC
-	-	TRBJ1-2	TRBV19	CATAGQLDGYTF	TGTGCCACTGCCGGACAGCTAGATGGCTACACCTTC
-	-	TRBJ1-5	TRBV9	CASSAWDLNQPQHF	TGTGCCAGCAGCGCCTGGGACTTGAATCAGCCCCAGCATTTT
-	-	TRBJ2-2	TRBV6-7	CASSYPPPEGTGELFF	TGTGCCAGCAGTTACCCGCCACCGGAGGGCACCGGGGAGCTGTTTTTT
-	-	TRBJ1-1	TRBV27	CASTLGAGTEAFF	TGTGCCAGCACGTTGGGCGCGGGCACTGAAGCTTTCTTT
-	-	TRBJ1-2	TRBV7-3	CASSLTGPSDYGYTF	TGTGCCAGCAGCTTGACAGGCCCTTCTGACTATGGCTACACCTTC
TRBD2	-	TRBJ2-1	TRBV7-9	CASIDSGRTPYNEQFF	TGTGCCAGCATTGACAGCGGGAGAACCCCCTACAATGAGCAGTTCTTC
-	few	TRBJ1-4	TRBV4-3	CASSQAGDEKLFF	TGCGCCAGCAGCCAAGCCGGTGATGAAAAACTGTTTTTT
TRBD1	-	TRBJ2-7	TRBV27	CASSLGPGQGAHEQYF	TGTGCCAGCAGTTTGGGCCCGGGACAGGGGGCCCACGAGCAGTACTTC
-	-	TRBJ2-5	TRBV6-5	CASSYRIGGDGEQYF	TGTGCCAGCAGTTACCGAATAGGAGGGGATGGTGAGCAGTACTTC
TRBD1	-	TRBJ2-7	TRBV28	CASSEGAGISYEQYF	TGTGCCAGCAGCGAGGGGGCAGGGATCAGCTACGAGCAGTACTTC
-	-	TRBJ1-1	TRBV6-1	CASREGMRDAEAFF	TGTGCCAGCAGGGAGGGTATGCGGGACGCTGAAGCTTTCTTT
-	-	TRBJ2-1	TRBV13	CASSSNLKYNEQFF	TGTGCCAGCAGCTCGAACCTTAAATACAATGAGCAGTTCTTC
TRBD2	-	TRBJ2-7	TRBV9	CASSISGRFPYEQYF	TGTGCCAGCAGCATTAGCGGGCGTTTTCCCTACGAGCAGTACTTC
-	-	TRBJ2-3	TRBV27	CASSLWLERAQYF	TGTGCCAGCAGTTTATGGCTTGAGCGGGCGCAGTATTTT
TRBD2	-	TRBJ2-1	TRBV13	CASSLAGGSSYNEQFF	TGTGCCAGCAGCTTGGCGGGGGGAAGCTCCTACAATGAGCAGTTCTTC
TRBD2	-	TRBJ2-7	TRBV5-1	CASSLGVAGDYEQYF	TGCGCCAGCAGCTTAGGGGTAGCGGGGGACTACGAGCAGTACTTC
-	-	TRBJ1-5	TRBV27	CASSPRVSGREPQHF	TGTGCCAGCAGTCCACGGGTCAGTGGTCGGGAGCCCCAGCATTTT
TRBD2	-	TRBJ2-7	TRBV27	CASSTWRENYEQYF	TGTGCCAGCAGTACGTGGCGGGAGAACTACGAGCAGTACTTC
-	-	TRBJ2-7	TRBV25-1	CASSGIPAAQGRTYEQYF	TGTGCCAGCAGTGGAATACCCGCCGCGCAGGGGCGAACCTACGAGCAGTACTTC
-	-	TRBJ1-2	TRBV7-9	CASSLKGQLGGYGYTF	TGTGCCAGCAGCCTAAAAGGACAGCTAGGGGGCTATGGCTACACCTTC
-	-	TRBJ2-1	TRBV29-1	CSVAGGSSYNEQFF	TGCAGCGTCGCTGGGGGGAGCTCCTACAATGAGCAGTTCTTC
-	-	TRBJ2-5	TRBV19	CATTEVGAGETQYF	TGTGCCACCACCGAGGTGGGGGCCGGGGAGACCCAGTACTTC
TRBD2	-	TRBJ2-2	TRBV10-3	CAISSTLSSGSRGGELFF	TGTGCCATCAGTTCCACCCTCTCTAGCGGGAGTAGGGGGGGGGAGCTGTTTTTT
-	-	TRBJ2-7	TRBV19	CASSISPGKTFYEQYF	TGTGCCAGTAGTATCAGTCCAGGGAAGACTTTCTACGAGCAGTACTTC
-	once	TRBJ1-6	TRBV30	CAWTLGSNSPLHF	TGTGCCTGGACCCTAGGTAGCAATTCACCCCTCCACTTT
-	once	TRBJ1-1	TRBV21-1	CAGVLQVAKPPQSLNTEAFF	TGTGCCGGAGTATTACAGGTGGCCAAGCCCCCACAGAGCTTGAACACTGAAGCTTTCTTT
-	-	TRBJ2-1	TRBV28	CASSPVANEQFF	TGTGCCAGCAGTCCGGTTGCAAATGAGCAGTTCTTC
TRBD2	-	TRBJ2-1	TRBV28	CASSSSSGYNEQFF	TGTGCCAGCAGTTCCTCTAGCGGGTACAATGAGCAGTTCTTC
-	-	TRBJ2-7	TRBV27	CASSPNPYEQYF	TGTGCCAGCAGCCCAAATCCCTACGAGCAGTACTTC
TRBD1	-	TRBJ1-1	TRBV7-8	CASSWGQGGTEAFF	TGTGCCAGCAGCTGGGGACAGGGAGGGACTGAAGCTTTCTTT
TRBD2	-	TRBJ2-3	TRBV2	CASSQRLAGGGDTQYF	TGTGCCAGCAGCCAAAGACTAGCGGGAGGGGGGGATACGCAGTATTTT
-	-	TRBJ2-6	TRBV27	CASSFISDSGANVLTF	TGTGCCAGCAGTTTCATCTCGGATTCTGGGGCCAACGTCCTGACTTTC
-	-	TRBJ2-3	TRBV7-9	CASSLVLSTDTQYF	TGTGCCAGCAGCTTAGTTCTTAGCACAGATACGCAGTATTTT
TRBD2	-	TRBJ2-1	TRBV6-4	CASSVTSGAYNEQFF	TGTGCCAGCAGTGTCACTAGCGGGGCGTACAATGAGCAGTTCTTC
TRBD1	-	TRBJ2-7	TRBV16	CASSQGRQGDYEQYF	TGTGCCAGCAGCCAAGGTCGGCAGGGGGACTACGAGCAGTACTTC
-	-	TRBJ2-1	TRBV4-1	CASSQVGAEGEQFF	TGCGCCAGCAGCCAAGTGGGTGCCGAGGGTGAGCAGTTCTTC
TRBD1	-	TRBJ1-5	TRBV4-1	CASSFRQGGNQPQHF	TGCGCCAGCAGCTTTAGACAGGGCGGGAATCAGCCCCAGCATTTT
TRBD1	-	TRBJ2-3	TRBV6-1	CASKGALVQDTQYF	TGTGCCAGCAAGGGGGCATTGGTTCAAGATACGCAGTATTTT